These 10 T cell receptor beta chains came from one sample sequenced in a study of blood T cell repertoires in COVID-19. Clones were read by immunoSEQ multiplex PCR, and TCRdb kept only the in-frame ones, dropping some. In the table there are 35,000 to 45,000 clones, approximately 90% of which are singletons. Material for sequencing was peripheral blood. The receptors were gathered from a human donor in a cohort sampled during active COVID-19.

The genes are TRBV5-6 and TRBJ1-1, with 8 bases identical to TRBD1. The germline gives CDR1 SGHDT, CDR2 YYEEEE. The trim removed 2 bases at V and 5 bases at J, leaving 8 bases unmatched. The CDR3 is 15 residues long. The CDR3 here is CASSFRTGIGTEAFF. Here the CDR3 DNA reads TGTGCCAGCAGCTTTCGGACAGGGATAGGGACTGAAGCTTTCTTT.

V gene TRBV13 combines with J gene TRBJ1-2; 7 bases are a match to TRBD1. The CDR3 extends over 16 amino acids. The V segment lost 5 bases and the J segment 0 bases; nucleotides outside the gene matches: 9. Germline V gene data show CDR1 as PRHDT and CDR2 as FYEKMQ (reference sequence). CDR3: CASSRKGTAANYGYTF. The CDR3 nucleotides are TGTGCCAGCAGCCGAAAAGGGACAGCAGCTAACTATGGCTACACCTTC.

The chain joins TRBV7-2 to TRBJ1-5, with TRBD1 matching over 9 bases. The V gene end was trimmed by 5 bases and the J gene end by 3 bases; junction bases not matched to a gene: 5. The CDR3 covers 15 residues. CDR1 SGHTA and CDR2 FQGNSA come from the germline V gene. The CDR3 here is CASSPRTGANQPQHF. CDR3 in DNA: TGTGCCAGCAGCCCGAGGACAGGGGCCAATCAGCCCCAGCATTTT.

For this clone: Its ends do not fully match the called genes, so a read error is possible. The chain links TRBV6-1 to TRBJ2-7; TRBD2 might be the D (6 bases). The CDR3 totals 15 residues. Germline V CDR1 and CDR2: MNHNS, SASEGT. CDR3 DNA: TGTGCCAGCAGCGAAGGTGGGGGGACCCTCTACGAGCAGTACTTC. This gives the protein CASSEGGGTLYEQYF.

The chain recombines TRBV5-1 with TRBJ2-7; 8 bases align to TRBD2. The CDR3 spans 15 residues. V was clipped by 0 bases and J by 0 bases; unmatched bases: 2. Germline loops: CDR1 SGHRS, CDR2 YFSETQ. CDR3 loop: CASSLAAGGSYEQYF. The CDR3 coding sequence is TGCGCCAGCAGCTTGGCTGCGGGAGGCTCCTACGAGCAGTACTTC.

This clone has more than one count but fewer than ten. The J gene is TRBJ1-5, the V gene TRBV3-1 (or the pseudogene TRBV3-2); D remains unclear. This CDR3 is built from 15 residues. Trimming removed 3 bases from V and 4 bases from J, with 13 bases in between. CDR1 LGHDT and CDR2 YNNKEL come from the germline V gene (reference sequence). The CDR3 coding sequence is TGTGCCAGCAGCCACGGCGGAGACTTTAATCAGCCCCAGCATTTT. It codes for CASSHGGDFNQPQHF.

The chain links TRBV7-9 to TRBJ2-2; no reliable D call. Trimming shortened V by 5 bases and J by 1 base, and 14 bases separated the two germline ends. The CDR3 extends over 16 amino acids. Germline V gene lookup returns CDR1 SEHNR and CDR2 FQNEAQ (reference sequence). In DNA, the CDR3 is TGTGCCAGCAGCCACAGTCAGTTGCTGAACACCGGGGAGCTGTTTTTT. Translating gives CASSHSQLLNTGELFF.

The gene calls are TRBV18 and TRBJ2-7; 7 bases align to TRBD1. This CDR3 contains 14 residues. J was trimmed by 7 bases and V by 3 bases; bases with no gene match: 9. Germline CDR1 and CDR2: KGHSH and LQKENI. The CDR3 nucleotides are TGTGCCAGCTCACCCCCGACAGGGTTGAGGGAGCAGTACTTC. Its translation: CASSPPTGLREQYF.

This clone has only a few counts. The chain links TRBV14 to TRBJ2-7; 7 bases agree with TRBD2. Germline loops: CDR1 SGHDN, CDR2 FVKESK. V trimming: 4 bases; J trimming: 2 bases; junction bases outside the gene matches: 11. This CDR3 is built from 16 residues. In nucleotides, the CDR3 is TGTGCCAGCAGCCTCCACCGAGGCGGGGGTACCTACGAGCAGTACTTC. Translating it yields CASSLHRGGGTYEQYF.

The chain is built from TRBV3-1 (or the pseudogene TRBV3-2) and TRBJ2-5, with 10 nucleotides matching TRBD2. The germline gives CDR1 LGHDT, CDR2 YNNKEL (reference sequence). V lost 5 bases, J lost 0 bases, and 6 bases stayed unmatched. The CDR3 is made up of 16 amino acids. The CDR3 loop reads CASSSGTSAYQETQYF. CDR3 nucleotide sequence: TGTGCCAGCAGCTCCGGGACTAGCGCGTACCAAGAGACCCAGTACTTC.